The 15 T cell receptor beta chains reported below all come from one sample, sequenced in a study of T cell responses to AZD1222 COVID-19 vaccine. The assay was immunoSEQ multiplex PCR, and TCRdb's table has in-frame clones only and misses some. The sample includes about 93,000 clones, about nine tenths of them seen just once. The input for sequencing was peripheral blood, taken on day 0 of MenACWY control vaccination. Source of these receptors: an adult in good health.

This chain joins TRBV7-8 and TRBJ2-7, with D tentatively TRBD1 (6 bases). This CDR3 has 13 residues. V was shortened by 3 bases and J by 7 bases, with 13 bases between the two germline ends. Germline V gene sequence: CDR1 SGHVS, CDR2 FQNEAQ. The CDR3 is CASSLGTNDEQYF. DNA of the CDR3: TGTGCCAGCAGCTTGGGGACAAACGATGAGCAGTACTTC.

The gene calls are TRBV7-2 and TRBJ2-1; a possible D gene is TRBD2 (6 bases). Germline CDR1 reads SGHTA; CDR2 reads FQGNSA. V shed 5 bases and J shed 0 bases, with 17 bases lying between them. The CDR3 loop spans 17 amino acids. The CDR3 protein is CASSPGLTPISYNEQFF. CDR3 DNA sequence: TGTGCCAGCAGCCCCGGACTAACTCCCATCTCCTACAATGAGCAGTTCTTC.

CDR3 DNA sequence: TGTGCCACCCAAATCGACGGATCCTACGAGCAGTACTTC. Its protein is CATQIDGSYEQYF. V is TRBV6-5 and J is TRBJ2-7, with no clear D. Germline V gives CDR1 MNHEY, CDR2 SVGAGI. CDR3 size: 13 residues. Trimming shortened V by 10 bases and J by 1 base, and 14 bases separated the two germline ends.

This chain connects TRBV10-1 to TRBJ1-1; no clear D gene. Germline CDR1 and CDR2: WNHNN and SYGVQD (reference sequence). V was shortened by 1 base and J by 3 bases, with 6 bases between the two germline ends. The CDR3 extends over 13 amino acids. CDR3 DNA: TGCGCCAGCAGTGAGTATAAGTACACTGAAGCTTTCTTT. This encodes CASSEYKYTEAFF.

This clone was observed a handful of times. This rearrangement joins TRBV6-5 to TRBJ1-5; tentatively, D is TRBD1 (5 bases). The V and J ends lost 5 bases and 6 bases respectively, with 17 bases between them. CDR1 is MNHEY, CDR2 SVGAGI, per germline. The CDR3 runs 15 residues. In DNA, the CDR3 is TGTGCCAGCAGTCCCACGTGGGGGTCTAGTCAGCCCCAGCATTTT. Amino acids: CASSPTWGSSQPQHF.

The chain carries TRBV14 and TRBJ2-3, with 10 bases matching TRBD1. Per germline, CDR1 SGHDN and CDR2 FVKESK. The ends lost 3 bases at V and 7 bases at J; junction bases unmatched: 4. The length of the CDR3 is 14 residues. The CDR3: CASSHWDRGNTQYF. In DNA, the CDR3 is TGTGCCAGCAGCCACTGGGACAGGGGAAATACGCAGTATTTT.

The chain joins TRBV20-1 to TRBJ2-1, with 8 nucleotides matching TRBD2. This CDR3 comprises 15 residues. The germline gives CDR1 DFQATT, CDR2 SNEGSKA (reference sequence). With V trimmed by 3 bases and J by 11 bases, 15 bases remained unmatched. CDR3 bases: TGCAGTGCTAGTGGGCCGGGGGGGCCTGAAAAAAAGCAGTTCTTC. It encodes CSASGPGGPEKKQFF.

The chain joins TRBV10-1 to TRBJ1-1, with TRBD1 matching 7 bases. The CDR3 sequence is 15 residues long. The germline V gene encodes CDR1 WNHNN and CDR2 SYGVQD (reference sequence). V shed 2 bases and J 5 bases; nucleotides not matched to a gene: 8. The CDR3 loop reads CASSEATGRRTEAFF. CDR3 bases: TGCGCCAGCAGTGAGGCGACAGGGAGGAGGACTGAAGCTTTCTTT.

The CDR3 region is CASSEQGFGGYTF. CDR3 bases: TGTGCCAGCAGCGAACAGGGTTTTGGAGGCTACACCTTC. The chain recombines TRBV13 with TRBJ1-2, with D tentatively TRBD1 (6 bases). The CDR3 has 13 amino acids. Trimming took 5 bases from V and 8 from J, leaving 15 bases between them. Germline lookup yields CDR1 PRHDT and CDR2 FYEKMQ (reference sequence).

V is TRBV5-1 and J is TRBJ2-7; D is uncertain. Germline assignment: CDR1 SGHRS and CDR2 YFSETQ. The V gene lost 1 base and the J gene lost 2 bases, with 13 bases spanning the gap. The CDR3 covers 15 residues. CDR3 nucleotides: TGCGCCAGCAGCTTGCGAGTGGGAATGACCTACGAGCAGTACTTC. Encoded protein: CASSLRVGMTYEQYF.

This clone has only a few counts. The CDR3 spells CASSYGPIYEQYF. CDR3 bases: TGTGCCAGCAGTTACGGGCCAATCTACGAGCAGTACTTC. The V call is TRBV6-2 or TRBV6-3, the J call TRBJ2-7; D is undetermined. Germline CDR1 and CDR2: MNHEY and SVGEGT. This CDR3 has 13 residues. Trimming stripped 2 bases from V and 3 bases from J, with 8 bases between.

The sample holds one count of this clone. The genes are TRBV6-2 or TRBV6-3 and TRBJ1-2, with D possibly matching TRBD1 (6 bases). Germline CDR1 and CDR2: MNHEY and SVGEGT. This CDR3 comprises 15 residues. V dropped 5 bases and J dropped 0 bases, with 13 bases sitting between them. CDR3 residues: CASSLTGRANYGYTF. As DNA, the CDR3 is TGTGCCAGCAGTCTAACAGGGAGAGCTAACTATGGCTACACCTTC.

This clone was recorded a few times. CDR3 coding DNA: TGCAGCGTTGAAGGAGGAGGATTTAACACTGAAGCTTTCTTT. Protein product: CSVEGGGFNTEAFF. The V and J genes are TRBV29-1 and TRBJ1-1; D call uncertain. V was pared by 1 base and J by 2 bases, with 11 bases between. Looked up from germline, CDR1 is SQVTM and CDR2 is ANQGSEA. The CDR3 is 14 amino acids. Full variable domain (outside the CDR3, taken from reference TRBV29-1 and TRBJ1-1): SAVISQKPSRDICQRGTSLTIQCQVDSQVTMMFWYRQQPGQSLTLIATANQGSEATYESGFVIDKFPISRPNLTFSTLTVSNMSPEDSSIYLCSVEGGGFNTEAFFGQGTRLTVV.

This chain joins TRBV8-1 and TRBJ2-6. TRBV8-1 is a pseudogene. This CDR3 contains 17 residues. CDR3 sequence: CGSTMFDSHKSGQRPDF. The DNA for the CDR3 is TGTGGCAGTACGATGTTTGATAGCCACAAGTCGGGCCAACGTCCTGACTTC.

This chain links TRBV28 with TRBJ1-5; D remains ambiguous. The CDR3 spans 13 residues. Germline V gene data show CDR1 as MDHEN and CDR2 as SYDVKM. V shed 6 bases and J shed 6 bases, with 12 bases lying between them. This CDR3 reads CASRPSGSQPQHF. The CDR3 bases are TGTGCCAGCAGACCTAGTGGTAGTCAGCCCCAGCATTTT. The variable domain in full, with the rest retrieved from reference TRBV28 and TRBJ1-5, is DVKVTQSSRYLVKRTGEKVFLECVQDMDHENMFWYRQDPGLGLRLIYFSYDVKMKEKGDIPEGYSVSREKKERFSLILESASTNQTSMYLCASRPSGSQPQHFGDGTRLSIL.